The 9 T cell receptor beta chains below were found in one sample sequenced in a study of molecular identifiers for immune sequencing clone quantification. TCRdb re-analysed the PCR reads in MiXCR, keeping a single row per CDR3 protein. Here the sample spans approximately 500,000 distinct CDR3 sequences, 25% being singletons. The sample was naive CD8+ T cells from blood, with Jurkat cell RNA spiked in. Subset specified: FACS-sorted CD8+CD4-CCR7+CD45RA+ naive T cells. The receptors were gathered from a human donor in good health. Some libraries in this study had Jurkat cell RNA spiked in.

The V call is TRBV7-9, the J call TRBJ2-7; 11 bases align to TRBD1. The germline CDR1 and CDR2 sequences are SEHNR and FQNEAQ (reference sequence). V shed 6 bases and J 5 bases; nucleotides not matched to a gene: 3. The CDR3 has 13 amino acids. In nucleotides, the CDR3 is TGTGCCAGCAGGGGACAGGGGGTCCACGAGCAGTACTTC. This codes for CASRGQGVHEQYF.

The sample holds many counts of this clonotype. V usage is TRBV14 and J usage is TRBJ2-1; D is unresolved. Germline CDR1 reads SGHDN; CDR2 reads FVKESK. The CDR3 is 16 amino acids. The V end lost 4 bases, the J end lost 0 bases, and 13 bases lay between the germline ends. The CDR3 nucleotides are TGTGCCAGCAGCCCCTGGAACCACTCCTCCTACAATGAGCAGTTCTTC. Its translation is CASSPWNHSSYNEQFF.

The chain carries TRBV21-1 and TRBJ2-6; TRBD1, as called in the table, went unchecked against the DNA. TRBV21-1 is a recognized pseudogene. The CDR3 runs to 19 residues. In nucleotides, the CDR3 is TGTGCCAGCAGCCCGAGGGACAGGGAAAATTACTCTGGGGCCAACGTCCTGACTTTC. This gives the protein CASSPRDRENYSGANVLTF.

This clonotype has just a few counts. The chain is built from TRBV5-8 and TRBJ1-5; 8 nucleotides match TRBD1. The CDR3 contains 18 residues. Germline V gene data show CDR1 as SGHTS and CDR2 as YDEGEE. Trimming took 4 bases from V and 3 from J; bases not matched to a gene: 15. CDR3 in DNA: TGTGCCAGCAGCGTAACAGACAGGGGTTGGGGGCTCAATCAGCCCCAGCATTTT. As protein: CASSVTDRGWGLNQPQHF.

The chain combines TRBV21-1 with TRBJ1-5; the table calls TRBD1, which could not be checked here. TRBV21-1 is tagged as a pseudogene. The CDR3 loop spans 18 amino acids. CDR3 amino acids: CARGAPYRTGEIDQPQHF. The CDR3 nucleotides read TGTGCCAGGGGAGCTCCCTACAGGACAGGGGAGATCGATCAGCCCCAGCATTTT.

This clonotype was detected many times. The chain recombines TRBV12-3 or TRBV12-4 with TRBJ1-1; D is uncertain. The CDR3 covers 11 residues. The ends were cut back, 3 bases at V and 8 bases at J, with 7 bases in the middle. CDR3 region: CASSFGEEAFF. DNA for the CDR3: TGTGCCAGCAGTTTTGGGGAAGAAGCTTTCTTT.

This chain joins TRBV6-5 and TRBJ2-7; D call uncertain. This CDR3 is 13 amino acids long. The V gene lost 0 bases and the J gene lost 4 bases, with 7 bases spanning the gap. Germline V CDR1 and CDR2: MNHEY, SVGAGI. The CDR3 DNA is TGTGCCAGCAGTTACTCGAATAGTTACGAGCAGTACTTC. Its protein product is CASSYSNSYEQYF.

This clonotype occurred once. The V gene is TRBV2, the J gene TRBJ2-3; the D gene is possibly TRBD1 (6 bases). The CDR3 totals 18 residues. CDR1 is SNHLY and CDR2 is FYNNEI in the germline V gene. The V end was cut by 6 bases, the J end by 0 bases, with 22 bases between. The CDR3 spells CASSVLDRPSPSTDTQYF. The CDR3 DNA reads TGTGCCAGCAGCGTTTTAGACAGGCCGTCGCCTAGCACAGATACGCAGTATTTT.

The V gene is TRBV9, the J gene TRBJ2-3, with TRBD2 matching over 13 bases. After removal of 2 bases from V and 3 bases from J, the junction contained 3 bases not matched to a gene. The CDR3 is 16 amino acids. CDR1 and CDR2 (germline): SGDLS, YYNGEE. CDR3 sequence (DNA): TGTGCCAGCAGCGTCGGACTAGCGGGGGTTACAGATACGCAGTATTTT. This gives the protein CASSVGLAGVTDTQYF.